The 16 T cell receptor beta chains below come from one sample, sequenced in a study of T-cell memory formation after mild COVID-19 (TCRdb year 2021). To prepare the library, 5' RACE was applied. The sequencer was an Illumina NovaSeq 6000. TCRdb reworked the public reads: Q25 trimming with fastp, MiXCR clone assembly, productive beta chains retained. Rows merge per CDR3 protein into single entries with the most common DNA and genes. This sample has hundreds of thousands of distinct CDR3 sequences in its table, and about 20% of those were observed once. Jointly, the top ten make up approximately 8.4% of the sample. The sequencing sample was made of PBMCs or a T cell subset sorted from them (not recorded which). All receptors come from an adult woman who had mild COVID-19 (a few samples of this study predate the infection). The sample titles of this study are shuffled in the database, so cell type and time point are left out; the donor was told from shared clones.

This chain links TRBV11-2 with TRBJ1-1; the D is unclear. Trimming took off 1 base at V and 8 bases at J, with 11 bases between the two ends. Germline lookup yields CDR1 SGHAT and CDR2 FQNNGV. This CDR3 contains 13 residues. CDR3 loop: CASSLVVVGEAFF. The CDR3, as DNA: TGTGCCAGCAGCTTAGTGGTGGTGGGGGAAGCTTTCTTT.

The rearrangement joins TRBV5-1 to TRBJ1-1; unclear D gene. Germline V gene lookup returns CDR1 SGHRS and CDR2 YFSETQ. The length of the CDR3 is 14 residues. V dropped 3 bases and J dropped 0 bases, with 9 bases sitting between them. Here the CDR3 reads CASSWQYMNTEAFF. CDR3 in DNA: TGCGCCAGCAGCTGGCAATACATGAACACTGAAGCTTTCTTT.

V is TRBV19 and J is TRBJ2-7, with D hard to call. The CDR3 runs to 16 residues. Trimming cost V 2 bases and J 1 base, with 15 bases left between them. From germline, CDR1 is LNHDA and CDR2 SQIVND (reference sequence). DNA of the CDR3: TGTGCCAGTAGTATAACGCACAACTTACCGTCCTACGAGCAGTACTTC. Residues: CASSITHNLPSYEQYF. Supplemented by reference TRBV19 and TRBJ2-7, the full variable domain reads DGGITQSPKYLFRKEGQNVTLSCEQNLNHDAMYWYRQDPGQGLRLIYYSQIVNDFQKGDIAEGYSVSREKKESFPLTVTSAQKNPTAFYLCASSITHNLPSYEQYFGPGTRLTVT.

The sample holds many counts of this clonotype. The gene calls are TRBV6-1 and TRBJ1-2; D unclear. This CDR3 is built from 13 residues. V gave up 1 base and J gave up 4 bases, with 7 bases separating them. The germline V gene encodes CDR1 MNHNS and CDR2 SASEGT. CDR3 residues: CASSEVASYGYTF. The CDR3 bases are TGTGCCAGCAGTGAAGTCGCCAGCTATGGCTACACCTTC.

This clonotype was observed many times. This chain links TRBV29-1 with TRBJ1-5, with 7 bases lining up with TRBD1. V trimming: 6 bases; J trimming: 2 bases; junction bases outside the gene matches: 4. The CDR3 contains 13 residues. Germline V gives CDR1 SQVTM, CDR2 ANQGSEA. CDR3 amino acids: CSVGQGGNQPQHF. The DNA of the CDR3 is TGCAGCGTCGGGCAGGGGGGCAATCAGCCCCAGCATTTT.

The rearrangement joins TRBV29-1 to TRBJ2-1; D uncertain. The CDR3 consists of 11 residues. V was pared by 7 bases and J by 4 bases, with 8 bases between. The germline gives CDR1 SQVTM, CDR2 ANQGSEA. The CDR3 region has the DNA TGCAGCGCGACAACTTACAATGAGCAGTTCTTC. Its translation is CSATTYNEQFF.

Here the CDR3 reads CASSPDISRAEAFF. The CDR3, as DNA: TGTGCCAGCAGCCCAGATATCTCAAGGGCTGAAGCTTTCTTT. The rearrangement uses TRBV7-6 and TRBJ1-1; D is unclear. Trimming left V 5 bases short and J 6 bases short, with 16 bases between. CDR3 length: 14 amino acids. Looked up from germline, CDR1 is SGHVS and CDR2 is FNYEAQ.

This clonotype has a handful of counts. The chain is built from TRBV9 and TRBJ2-3; D not certain. CDR1 and CDR2 (germline): SGDLS, YYNGEE. Trimming removed 0 bases from V and 2 bases from J, with 13 bases in between. There are 16 residues in the CDR3. CDR3 sequence: CASSVGTHGYTDTQYF. Written as DNA, the CDR3 is TGTGCCAGCAGCGTAGGAACTCATGGATACACAGATACGCAGTATTTT. Full variable domain (remainder filled in from reference TRBV9 and TRBJ2-3): DSGVTQTPKHLITATGQRVTLRCSPRSGDLSVYWYQQSLDQGLQFLIQYYNGEERAKGNILERFSAQQFPDLHSELNLSSLELGDSALYFCASSVGTHGYTDTQYFGPGTRLTVL.

The chain links TRBV25-1 to TRBJ2-4; 9 bases map to TRBD1. CDR3 length equals 15 residues. With V trimmed by 1 base and J by 6 bases, 4 bases remained unmatched. CDR1 and CDR2 from the germline V gene are MGHDK and SYGVNS. The CDR3 sequence: CASSESGTGINIQYF. The DNA of the CDR3 is TGTGCCAGCAGTGAATCAGGGACAGGGATAAACATTCAGTACTTC.

This clonotype was found a few times. The chain is built from TRBV5-6 and TRBJ2-1; 13 nucleotides align to TRBD2. Germline V gives CDR1 SGHDT, CDR2 YYEEEE. Trimming removed 2 bases from V and 7 bases from J; junction bases left unmatched: 6. The CDR3 length is 16 residues. The CDR3 bases are TGTGCCAGCAGCTTAACTAGCGGGGGGGCCGGGAATGAGCAGTTCTTC. Residues: CASSLTSGGAGNEQFF.

V usage is TRBV20-1 and J usage is TRBJ2-7; no definite D call. The length of the CDR3 is 13 residues. The ends were cut back, 3 bases at V and 6 bases at J, with 15 bases in the middle. CDR1 and CDR2 (germline): DFQATT, SNEGSKA (reference sequence). In DNA, the CDR3 is TGCAGTGCTAGTGCAACCTACACTCCCGAGCAGTACTTC. Protein: CSASATYTPEQYF.

The rearrangement joins TRBV6-1 to TRBJ2-3; possibly TRBD2 for D (5 bases). This CDR3 is 16 amino acids long. Germline V gene sequence: CDR1 MNHNS, CDR2 SASEGT. The germline V and J ends were trimmed by 6 bases and 0 bases, with 16 bases remaining between them. The CDR3 coding sequence is TGTGCCAGCAGCACTGGACTTTCTTCTAGCACAGATACGCAGTATTTT. Protein product: CASSTGLSSSTDTQYF.

The rearrangement joins TRBV20-1 to TRBJ2-7; 7 nucleotides agree with TRBD1. Germline values: CDR1 DFQATT, CDR2 SNEGSKA (reference sequence). V lost 1 base, J lost 2 bases, and 8 bases stayed unmatched. This CDR3 is 15 amino acids long. The CDR3 DNA sequence: TGCAGTGCTAGAGCCCTAGGACAGGACCCCTACGAGCAGTACTTC. This translates into CSARALGQDPYEQYF.

The rearrangement joins TRBV15 to TRBJ2-3; TRBD1 agrees at 8 bases. Germline V CDR1 and CDR2: LNHNV, YYDKDF (reference sequence). This CDR3 region has 15 residues. The V segment lost 3 bases and the J segment 4 bases; nucleotides outside the gene matches: 6. In DNA, the CDR3 is TGTGCCACCAGCAGCCTAGGACAGGGAGCAGATACGCAGTATTTT. This gives the protein CATSSLGQGADTQYF.

The V call is TRBV13, the J call TRBJ2-2; TRBD1 is a possible D gene (5 bases). With 2 bases removed from V and 0 bases from J, the gap between germline ends came to 10 bases. From germline, CDR1 is PRHDT and CDR2 FYEKMQ (reference sequence). This CDR3 contains 16 residues. CDR3 DNA sequence: TGTGCCAGCAGCTTACTCGAGACAGCGAACACCGGGGAGCTGTTTTTT. Translating it yields CASSLLETANTGELFF.

The V and J genes are TRBV20-1 and TRBJ2-7; 9 bases agree with TRBD1. Germline CDR1 and CDR2: DFQATT and SNEGSKA (reference sequence). Losses at the gene ends were 4 bases for V and 2 bases for J; bases not matched to a gene: 9. This CDR3 contains 15 residues. CDR3 sequence: CSAIFADRGAYEQYF. The CDR3 region has the DNA TGCAGTGCTATCTTCGCGGACAGGGGAGCCTACGAGCAGTACTTC.